Listed below are T cell receptor beta chains from one sample, sequenced in a study of post-analysis software for immune sequencing data. TCRdb itself ran the PCR reads through MiXCR, one entry per CDR3 protein. Of roughly 620,000 distinct CDR3 sequences listed, 44% were seen once; the top ten hold 1.7%. The specimen sequenced was blood. All receptors come from a girl aged 5 to 17 with multiple sclerosis. Both conserved end residues are part of each CDR3. A D gene is named only where the DNA matches it firmly. Clone size is given for some rows only: seen once, a few or many times, or a class if the clone is expanded.

v_gene	j_gene	d_gene	abundance	CDR3nt	CDR3aa
TRBV3-1	TRBJ1-5	-	-	TGTGCCAGCAGCGAGGACCCGTATAGCAATCAGCCCCAGCATTTT	CASSEDPYSNQPQHF
TRBV12-3/TRBV12-4	TRBJ2-5	TRBD1	-	TGTGCCAGCAGCAGGGACAGGGGGCTAGAGACCCAGTACTTC	CASSRDRGLETQYF
TRBV7-8	TRBJ2-7	TRBD2	-	TGTGCCAGCAGCTTAGGGGCGGGGGTAACCTACGAGCAGTACTTC	CASSLGAGVTYEQYF
TRBV12-3/TRBV12-4	TRBJ1-2	TRBD1	-	TGTGCCAGCAGAGCTGACAGGGGGCAGGGGCTTGGCTACACCTTC	CASRADRGQGLGYTF
TRBV12-3/TRBV12-4	TRBJ1-5	TRBD1	few	TGTGCCAGCAGTTTAAGGGACAGGGTGATTGGCAATCAGCCCCAGCATTTT	CASSLRDRVIGNQPQHF
TRBV3-1	TRBJ2-7	-	-	TGTGCCAGCAGCTACAGGGAGGGCTACGAGCAGTACTTC	CASSYREGYEQYF
TRBV4-1	TRBJ2-5	TRBD2	few	TGCGCCAGCAGCCAAGATATCGGACTAGCGGGGGGACAAGAGACCCAGTACTTC	CASSQDIGLAGGQETQYF
TRBV14	TRBJ2-1	TRBD2	-	TGTGCCAGCAGCCAAGGCCGACTAGCCTTCAATGAGCAGTTCTTC	CASSQGRLAFNEQFF
TRBV6-5	TRBJ1-1	-	once	TGTGCCAGCAGTTTTTTAGGGGGTGGGGTCACTGAAGCTTTCTTT	CASSFLGGGVTEAFF
TRBV5-1	TRBJ2-1	-	-	TGCGCCAGCAGCTTGGCCCAGGGGCCGGAGAACTACAATGAGCAGTTCTTC	CASSLAQGPENYNEQFF
TRBV29-1	TRBJ2-7	TRBD2	few	TGCAGCGTTGAAAAAGCGGGAGGAAAAACCTACGAGCAGTACTTC	CSVEKAGGKTYEQYF
TRBV9	TRBJ1-2	-	few	TGTGCCAGCAGCGGAACGGGAATCTATGGCTACACCTTC	CASSGTGIYGYTF
TRBV12-3/TRBV12-4	TRBJ2-3	-	-	TGTGCCAGCAGTACCGCCCGGGATACGCAGTATTTT	CASSTARDTQYF
TRBV7-6	TRBJ1-1	-	-	TGTGCCAGCAGCTTATCTCAGAATTTGAACACTGAAGCTTTCTTT	CASSLSQNLNTEAFF
TRBV20-1	TRBJ2-5	TRBD2	few	TGCAGTGCTAGAGAGGGTAGCGGGAGTGTTATGGAGACCCAGTACTTC	CSAREGSGSVMETQYF
TRBV5-1	TRBJ2-1	TRBD1	-	TGCGCCAGCAGCTTAGGGACAGGATCGGGTGAGCAGTTCTTC	CASSLGTGSGEQFF
TRBV12-3/TRBV12-4	TRBJ1-2	-	-	TGTGCCAGCAAAGAAGGGACCGGCTACACCTTC	CASKEGTGYTF
TRBV29-1	TRBJ1-2	-	-	TGCAGCGTTGGGACGCGCCAGAGCTATGGCTACACCTTC	CSVGTRQSYGYTF
TRBV24-1	TRBJ2-3	-	few	TGTGCCACCAGTGAGCCACAGGGAGGCACAGATACGCAGTATTTT	CATSEPQGGTDTQYF
TRBV19	TRBJ2-5	-	-	TGTGCCAGTGCGGAGACGAGCTTACAAGAGACCCAGTACTTC	CASAETSLQETQYF
TRBV12-3/TRBV12-4	TRBJ2-1	-	-	TGTGCCAGCAGACCTTATCTGGGCTACAATGAGCAGTTCTTC	CASRPYLGYNEQFF
TRBV20-1	TRBJ2-5	TRBD1	-	TGCAGTGCTAGGTGGTACAGGGACAGGCTGTACCAAGAGACCCAGTACTTC	CSARWYRDRLYQETQYF
TRBV7-9	TRBJ1-2	-	few	TGTGCCAGCAGCTTACCAGGACGGGAACCTAACTATGGCTACACCTTC	CASSLPGREPNYGYTF
TRBV4-1	TRBJ1-2	-	few	TGCGCCAGCAGCCAGGCCGAAGGACAGCGCCTCTATGGCTACACCTTC	CASSQAEGQRLYGYTF
TRBV4-1	TRBJ1-5	-	once	TGCGCCAGCAGCCAGACGGGACTGCTTAATCAGCCCCAGCATTTT	CASSQTGLLNQPQHF
TRBV6-5	TRBJ1-2	-	-	TGTGCCACTTACGTGGACTATGGCTACACCTTC	CATYVDYGYTF
TRBV5-5	TRBJ1-2	-	-	TGTGCCAGCAGCTTGAACAAATATGGAGACCTTGGCTACACCTTC	CASSLNKYGDLGYTF
TRBV5-1	TRBJ2-7	TRBD1	few	TGCGCCAGCAGCACCTTGTTAGGGACAGGGGCCTACGAGCAGTACTTC	CASSTLLGTGAYEQYF
TRBV20-1	TRBJ2-7	-	few	TGCAGTGCCCCTGGGGACTTTCTTCCCTACGAGCAGTACTTC	CSAPGDFLPYEQYF
TRBV4-1	TRBJ2-5	-	-	TGCGCCAGCAGCCAGCTAGGACTAACGCAAGAGACCCAGTACTTC	CASSQLGLTQETQYF
TRBV29-1	TRBJ1-2	-	few	TGCAGCGAATCGACGAACTATGGCTACACCTTC	CSESTNYGYTF
TRBV20-1	TRBJ2-7	-	-	TGCAGTGCTAGAGTGGCGGGCGAGCAGTACTTC	CSARVAGEQYF
TRBV10-3	TRBJ1-2	-	-	TGTGCCATCAGTGGGTTCGAGGGGAAGGATGGCTACACCTTC	CAISGFEGKDGYTF
TRBV5-1	TRBJ2-1	-	-	TGCGCCAGCAAACCTTGGACCAGCGCGGGACACAATGAGCAGTTCTTC	CASKPWTSAGHNEQFF
TRBV20-1	TRBJ1-5	TRBD1	-	TGCAGTGCTAACAGGGGGCAGGATCAGCCCCAGCATTTT	CSANRGQDQPQHF
TRBV5-6	TRBJ1-1	-	-	TGTGCCAGCAGCTTGGATGCCCTTAAGGGGGCTTTCTTT	CASSLDALKGAFF
TRBV3-1	TRBJ2-5	-	many	TGTGCCACCTATAGACAGGGCGGGAAGACCCAGTACTTC	CATYRQGGKTQYF
TRBV15	TRBJ2-7	-	few	TGTGCCACCAGCAGAGCGGGCCGAGGCTACTACGAGCAGTACTTC	CATSRAGRGYYEQYF
TRBV5-1	TRBJ1-2	-	-	TGCGCCAGCAGCTTGACTATCCAGGGCGACTATGGCTACACCTTC	CASSLTIQGDYGYTF
TRBV29-1	TRBJ2-5	-	-	TGCAGCGTCCCAGAAGGTAGCGGAGCCCAGTACTTC	CSVPEGSGAQYF
TRBV7-9	TRBJ2-7	-	-	TGTGCCAGCAGCTTAGCCGCGGGGGAGCAGTACTTC	CASSLAAGEQYF
TRBV7-9	TRBJ2-3	-	-	TGTGCCAGCAGCTTACTGACAGTTACTAGCACAGATACGCAGTATTTT	CASSLLTVTSTDTQYF
TRBV20-1	TRBJ2-7	-	-	TGCAGTGCTAGGACAGGCAACTCCTACGAGCAGTACTTC	CSARTGNSYEQYF
TRBV12-3/TRBV12-4	TRBJ1-5	-	-	TGTGCCAGCAGTCTGGAGGGCTCGCGTCAGCCCCAGCATTTT	CASSLEGSRQPQHF
TRBV6-1	TRBJ2-7	-	-	TGTGCCAGCGGCGGGGTCAACGAGCAGTACTTC	CASGGVNEQYF
TRBV20-1	TRBJ1-1	-	-	TGCAGTGCTAGAGGCTTAGACGGGGACACTGAAGCTTTCTTT	CSARGLDGDTEAFF
TRBV12-3/TRBV12-4	TRBJ2-1	TRBD2	-	TGTGCCAGCAGTTTTAGAATTAGGGGACTAGCGGGTAGACACGGCAATGAGCAGTTCTTC	CASSFRIRGLAGRHGNEQFF
TRBV28	TRBJ2-7	TRBD1	-	TGTGCCAGCAGTTTTTCGGACAGGGCGTACGAGCAGTACTTC	CASSFSDRAYEQYF
TRBV7-9	TRBJ2-7	-	-	TGTGCCAGCAGCCCCTCCTGGACAGACTCCTACGAGCAGTACTTC	CASSPSWTDSYEQYF
TRBV12-3/TRBV12-4	TRBJ2-1	-	-	TGTGCCAGCAGCTCCTTGGAGTACCCAAAACCCAATGGGCAGTTCTTC	CASSSLEYPKPNGQFF
TRBV29-1	TRBJ1-2	-	-	TGCAGCGTTGAATCCGGAATACCTAACTATGGCTACACCTTC	CSVESGIPNYGYTF
TRBV11-2	TRBJ2-7	-	-	TGTGCCAGCAGCTTAGGAGGTTGGGGGACTTCCTACGAGCAGTACTTC	CASSLGGWGTSYEQYF
TRBV12-3/TRBV12-4	TRBJ2-1	-	-	TGTGCCTGCAGTGACAATGAGCAGTTCTTC	CACSDNEQFF
TRBV5-1	TRBJ2-7	TRBD1	-	TGCGCCAGCAGCTACGACAGGGAGCCCCAGTACTTC	CASSYDREPQYF
TRBV11-3	TRBJ2-6	-	-	TGTGCCAGCAACATGGCGGGCCTCTCTGGGGCCAACGTCCGGACTTTC	CASNMAGLSGANVRTF